The rows below give T cell receptor beta chains drawn from one sample of a study of cytomegalovirus exposure and HLA in healthy donors. Sequencing was performed with immunoSEQ multiplex PCR; in TCRdb, only in-frame clones are kept and a portion is missing. The sample shows some 140,000 clones, approximately 61% of them seen only once. The specimen was PBMCs. The receptor source for this set is a human donor in good health. Each CDR3 is given with its conserved first and last residue. The D gene is left open where the match is weak. Only part of the rows carry a size: once, few, many, or a class if the clone is expanded.

V	D	size	J	CDR3	DNA
TRBV5-1	TRBD1	.	TRBJ2-7	CASSLEGQGEEQYF	TGCGCCAGCAGCTTGGAGGGACAGGGTGAAGAGCAGTACTTC
TRBV28	TRBD1	.	TRBJ2-7	CASSFPGGPYEQYF	TGTGCCAGCAGTTTCCCAGGGGGCCCTTACGAGCAGTACTTC
TRBV28	TRBD2	.	TRBJ2-1	CASSLGGSTYNEQFF	TGTGCCAGCAGTTTGGGCGGGAGCACCTACAATGAGCAGTTCTTC
TRBV6-6	TRBD2	few	TRBJ2-7	CASSYSFREGYEQYF	TGTGCCAGCAGTTACTCGTTTAGGGAGGGTTACGAGCAGTACTTC
TRBV14	.	.	TRBJ2-5	CASSQAGQKRTQYF	TGTGCCAGCAGCCAGGCGGGACAGAAGAGAACCCAGTACTTC
TRBV10-3	.	.	TRBJ2-7	CAISQRRDEQYF	TGTGCCATCAGTCAACGACGGGACGAGCAGTACTTC
TRBV5-1	.	.	TRBJ2-1	CASSFLGAQGDEQFF	TGCGCCAGCAGCTTTTTAGGGGCCCAGGGCGATGAGCAGTTCTTC
TRBV19	TRBD1	.	TRBJ1-1	CASSMRQGGEAFF	TGTGCCAGTAGTATGCGGCAGGGGGGTGAAGCTTTCTTT
TRBV5-1	.	.	TRBJ2-5	CASRSLETQYF	TGCGCCAGTCGTTCCCTGGAGACCCAGTACTTC
TRBV19	.	.	TRBJ2-1	CASTPAGGGAYNEQFF	TGTGCCAGTACTCCCGCCGGGGGAGGCGCCTACAATGAGCAGTTCTTC
TRBV6-5	.	.	TRBJ2-1	CASSYSQGSYNEQFF	TGTGCCAGCAGTTACTCACAGGGCTCCTACAATGAGCAGTTCTTC
TRBV19	TRBD2	.	TRBJ2-5	CASSALAGGETQYF	TGTGCCAGTAGCGCTCTAGCGGGAGGAGAGACCCAGTACTTC
TRBV6-1	TRBD1	.	TRBJ1-5	CASSVRTGDQPQHF	TGTGCCAGCAGTGTAAGGACAGGGGATCAGCCCCAGCATTTT
TRBV29-1	TRBD2	.	TRBJ2-1	CSAHGGEQFF	TGCAGCGCCCACGGGGGGGAGCAGTTCTTC
TRBV9	TRBD1	.	TRBJ2-1	CASSATGGLDEQFF	TGTGCCAGCAGCGCCACAGGGGGCTTGGATGAGCAGTTCTTC
TRBV5-1	TRBD1	.	TRBJ2-7	CASRGTGPYEQYF	TGCGCCAGCAGGGGGACAGGGCCCTACGAGCAGTACTTC
TRBV7-9	.	.	TRBJ2-7	CASSLAPQGKRYEQYF	TGTGCCAGCAGCTTAGCGCCCCAGGGAAAAAGGTACGAGCAGTACTTC
TRBV9	TRBD1	once	TRBJ2-2	CASSVTGGKNTGELFF	TGTGCCAGCAGCGTGACAGGGGGAAAAAACACCGGGGAGCTGTTTTTT
TRBV5-1	TRBD1	.	TRBJ2-1	CASSLEWTGSNEQFF	TGCGCCAGCAGCTTGGAGTGGACAGGGTCTAATGAGCAGTTCTTC
TRBV6-5	.	.	TRBJ1-2	CASSYVSNYGYTF	TGTGCCAGCAGTTACGTGAGTAACTATGGCTACACCTTC
TRBV7-2	.	.	TRBJ1-3	CASSLEGVSGNTIYF	TGTGCCAGCAGCTTAGAGGGGGTCTCTGGAAACACCATATATTTT
TRBV4-1	.	.	TRBJ2-2	CASSRQDYTGELFF	TGCGCCAGCAGCCGCCAGGACTACACCGGGGAGCTGTTTTTT
TRBV5-1	.	.	TRBJ1-2	CASSLDSPNYGYTF	TGCGCCAGCAGCTTGGACAGCCCCAACTATGGCTACACCTTC
TRBV14	.	.	TRBJ2-7	CASSQDPSGFRGTEQYF	TGTGCCAGCAGCCAAGATCCGTCGGGATTCCGAGGAACCGAGCAGTACTTC
TRBV28	.	.	TRBJ2-7	CASSLSGTYEQYF	TGTGCCAGCAGTTTATCAGGTACCTACGAGCAGTACTTC
TRBV28	.	few	TRBJ2-7	CASSPGQPRSSYEQYF	TGTGCCAGCAGTCCCGGACAGCCTAGGAGCTCCTACGAGCAGTACTTC
TRBV2	.	few	TRBJ1-4	CASSTTGVPGEKLFF	TGTGCCAGCAGTACCACGGGAGTACCGGGTGAAAAACTGTTTTTT
TRBV9	TRBD2	.	TRBJ2-2	CASSVGGGTNTGELFF	TGTGCCAGCAGCGTAGGGGGGGGGACGAACACCGGGGAGCTGTTTTTT
TRBV19	.	.	TRBJ1-4	CASWRDEKLFF	TGTGCCAGTTGGAGGGACGAAAAACTGTTTTTT
TRBV10-3	.	few	TRBJ2-7	CAISESWGVTPNEQYF	TGTGCCATCAGTGAGTCCTGGGGGGTTACCCCTAACGAGCAGTACTTC
TRBV5-1	.	.	TRBJ2-2	CASSRRRVLLPGELFF	TGCGCCAGCAGCCGAAGGCGGGTCCTCCTGCCCGGGGAGCTGTTTTTT
TRBV10-1	.	.	TRBJ2-3	CASSEQAHIHTQYF	TGCGCCAGCAGTGAACAGGCCCATATCCATACGCAGTATTTT
TRBV7-9	.	.	TRBJ1-1	CASSPPTGVGTEAFF	TGTGCCAGCAGCCCGCCCACGGGTGTGGGTACTGAAGCTTTCTTT
TRBV4-1	.	.	TRBJ2-1	CASSQTFRDKAEQFF	TGCGCCAGCAGCCAAACGTTCAGGGACAAAGCTGAGCAGTTCTTC
TRBV5-4	.	.	TRBJ1-1	CASSLATPRTEAFF	TGTGCCAGCAGCTTGGCTACCCCGAGAACTGAAGCTTTCTTT
TRBV11-2	.	.	TRBJ2-1	CASSLGVSDNEQFF	TGTGCCAGCAGCTTAGGGGTCAGCGACAATGAGCAGTTCTTC
TRBV27	TRBD2	.	TRBJ2-1	CASSGRTSGRSYNEQFF	TGTGCCAGCAGTGGCCGGACTAGCGGGAGAAGCTACAATGAGCAGTTCTTC
TRBV7-5	.	.	TRBJ2-2	CARSPGLTNTGELFF	TGTGCCAGAAGCCCAGGACTAACGAACACCGGGGAGCTGTTTTTT
TRBV4-1	TRBD1	.	TRBJ2-1	CASSPGTRGYRNEQFF	TGCGCCAGCAGCCCCGGAACCAGGGGGTACAGAAATGAGCAGTTCTTC
TRBV7-3	TRBD2	once	TRBJ2-3	CASSLNGRVGDTQYF	TGTGCCAGCAGCTTAAACGGGAGGGTCGGAGATACGCAGTATTTT
TRBV7-8	TRBD2	few	TRBJ2-7	CASSLGTRDSEQYF	TGTGCCAGCAGCTTAGGGACTAGAGACAGCGAGCAGTACTTC
TRBV28	.	.	TRBJ1-5	CASSFRSGRRPTLQPQHF	TGTGCCAGCAGTTTTAGATCAGGACGGAGGCCAACGCTTCAGCCCCAGCATTTT
TRBV27	.	once	TRBJ2-7	CASSLRNTYEQYF	TGTGCCAGCAGTCTCAGGAATACCTACGAGCAGTACTTC
TRBV15	.	.	TRBJ2-3	CDTSRDRVRLRKHTDTQYF	TGTGACACCAGCAGAGATCGGGTTCGTCTACGGAAGCACACAGATACGCAGTATTTT
TRBV4-1	TRBD2	.	TRBJ2-5	CASSQVRGGETQYF	TGCGCCAGCAGCCAAGTCCGGGGGGGGGAGACCCAGTACTTC
TRBV5-1	TRBD2	.	TRBJ2-7	CASSWTSGPRGEQYF	TGCGCCAGCAGTTGGACTAGCGGGCCACGAGGGGAGCAGTACTTC
TRBV19	TRBD1	.	TRBJ2-5	CASSIGGQGQETQYF	TGTGCCAGTAGTATAGGGGGACAGGGCCAAGAGACCCAGTACTTC
TRBV14	TRBD1	.	TRBJ1-5	CASSLRGQGATYSNQPQHF	TGTGCCAGCAGCCTTAGGGGACAGGGGGCCACATATAGCAATCAGCCCCAGCATTTT
TRBV7-9	TRBD1	.	TRBJ1-1	CASSLIDRETEAFF	TGTGCCAGCAGCTTAATAGACAGGGAAACTGAAGCTTTCTTT
TRBV7-4	.	.	TRBJ1-5	CASSLAPTGYQPQHF	TGTGCCAGCAGCTTAGCCCCTACAGGGTACCAGCCCCAGCATTTT
TRBV13	TRBD1	.	TRBJ1-4	CASSSSGQGRTLELFF	TGTGCCAGCAGCTCCAGTGGACAGGGCCGGACTTTGGAACTGTTTTTT
TRBV28	.	.	TRBJ2-3	CASSIEGVRTDTQYF	TGTGCCAGCAGCATTGAGGGGGTCCGCACAGATACGCAGTATTTT
TRBV5-1	.	.	TRBJ2-5	CASSPPSGETQYF	TGCGCCAGCAGCCCCCCGAGCGGCGAGACCCAGTACTTC
TRBV5-1	TRBD2	.	TRBJ2-1	CASSLGGTSEYNEQFF	TGCGCCAGCAGCTTGGGTGGGACTAGCGAATACAATGAGCAGTTCTTC
TRBV7-9	.	few	TRBJ1-1	CASSLQAGTEAFF	TGTGCCAGCAGCTTACAGGCTGGCACTGAAGCTTTCTTT
TRBV27	.	.	TRBJ2-2	CASSLSEAGELFF	TGTGCCAGCAGTTTATCCGAGGCCGGGGAGCTGTTTTTT
TRBV28	.	.	TRBJ2-7	CASHTLGSSYEQYF	TGTGCCAGTCATACCCTGGGGAGCTCCTACGAGCAGTACTTC
TRBV11-3	.	.	TRBJ2-7	CASSGSSYEQYF	TGTGCCAGCAGCGGGAGCTCCTACGAGCAGTACTTC
TRBV19	.	.	TRBJ2-2	CASSIFAGGNTGELFF	TGTGCCAGTAGTATATTTGCCGGGGGAAACACCGGGGAGCTGTTTTTT
TRBV27	.	few	TRBJ2-3	CASSLSTGTQYF	TGTGCCAGCAGTTTATCGACAGGCACGCAGTATTTT